This T cell receptor beta chain appears in the sequencing data of a study of fetal regulatory T cell absence and autoimmunity. The CDR3 runs to 13 residues. CDR1 SNHLY and CDR2 FYNNEI come from the germline V gene. General observations from the study: Pancreas and cord blood did not differ much in TRB family usage.

Sequencing was at survey level. Sequenced by immunoSEQ multiplex PCR; TCRdb stores in-frame clones only, minus some. The table includes roughly 95,000 clones, more than 70% detected once. To note about this clone: Its antigen is unidentified.

This sequence joins TRBV2 and TRBJ2-1; 15 positions match TRBD2. Sequenced input: pancreas tissue. The sequence was collected from a male donor with IPEX syndrome. CDR3 in amino acids: CATGLAGGPEQFF. DNA for the CDR3: TGTGCTACAGGACTAGCGGGGGGGCCTGAGCAGTTCTTC.